Listed below are T cell receptor beta chains from one sample, sequenced in a study of blood T cell repertoires in COVID-19. Method: immunoSEQ multiplex PCR; TCRdb's copy keeps in-frame clones and lacks some. The data show more than 200,000 clones, roughly 80% seen once. Sequenced sample: peripheral blood. These receptors all come from a woman of 80 years or more with acute or convalescent COVID-19. CDR3s include the opening cysteine and the closing phenylalanine or tryptophan. Fields, in order: J gene, clone size, V gene, D gene, CDR3 protein, CDR3 DNA. A D gene is named only where the DNA matches it firmly. Some rows have no size entry. The others give once, few or many, or a class for an expanded clone.

j_gene: TRBJ1-5; abundance: .; v_gene: TRBV3-1/TRBV3-2; d_gene: .; CDR3aa: CASSQRGQINQPQHF; CDR3nt: TGTGCCAGCAGCCAACGCGGACAGATAAATCAGCCCCAGCATTTT
j_gene: TRBJ1-1; abundance: .; v_gene: TRBV19; d_gene: .; CDR3aa: CASSQGPTWEAEAFF; CDR3nt: TGTGCCAGTAGTCAGGGCCCCACCTGGGAGGCTGAAGCTTTCTTT
j_gene: TRBJ2-7; abundance: .; v_gene: TRBV21-1; d_gene: .; CDR3aa: CASSKVRRQYF; CDR3nt: TGTGCCAGCAGCAAAGTGAGGCGACAGTACTTC
j_gene: TRBJ2-1; abundance: .; v_gene: TRBV5-1; d_gene: TRBD2; CDR3aa: CASSLELASYNEQFF; CDR3nt: TGCGCCAGCAGCTTGGAACTAGCGAGTTACAATGAGCAGTTCTTC
j_gene: TRBJ2-2; abundance: .; v_gene: TRBV3-1/TRBV3-2; d_gene: .; CDR3aa: CASSQAISGELFF; CDR3nt: TGTGCCAGCAGCCAAGCAATTTCCGGGGAGCTGTTTTTT
j_gene: TRBJ1-1; abundance: .; v_gene: TRBV5-1; d_gene: TRBD1; CDR3aa: CASRDRGAEQFAEAFF; CDR3nt: TGCGCCAGCAGGGACAGGGGCGCCGAACAGTTCGCTGAAGCTTTCTTT
j_gene: TRBJ2-1; abundance: .; v_gene: TRBV7-3; d_gene: TRBD2; CDR3aa: CASSLSPGLAGGVGDEQFF; CDR3nt: TGTGCCAGCAGCTTATCACCTGGACTAGCGGGTGGGGTTGGGGATGAGCAGTTCTTC
j_gene: TRBJ2-6; abundance: .; v_gene: TRBV2; d_gene: TRBD1; CDR3aa: CASSDGQGVVLTF; CDR3nt: TGTGCCAGCAGTGATGGACAGGGTGTGGTCCTGACTTTC
j_gene: TRBJ2-2; abundance: .; v_gene: TRBV3-1/TRBV3-2; d_gene: TRBD2; CDR3aa: CASSGLAGTYTGELFF; CDR3nt: TGTGCCAGCAGTGGACTAGCGGGTACTTACACCGGGGAGCTGTTTTTT
j_gene: TRBJ1-6; abundance: .; v_gene: TRBV3-1/TRBV3-2; d_gene: TRBD1; CDR3aa: CASSQPGTGVWSSPLHF; CDR3nt: TGTGCCAGCAGCCAACCGGGGACAGGGGTGTGGAGTTCACCCCTCCACTTT
j_gene: TRBJ1-1; abundance: .; v_gene: TRBV3-1/TRBV3-2; d_gene: .; CDR3aa: CASSQDQQGNTEAFF; CDR3nt: TGTGCCAGCAGCCAAGATCAACAGGGGAACACTGAAGCTTTCTTT
j_gene: TRBJ2-5; abundance: .; v_gene: TRBV6-5; d_gene: TRBD2; CDR3aa: CASRRLAGQETQYF; CDR3nt: TGTGCCAGCAGGAGACTAGCGGGTCAAGAGACCCAGTACTTC
j_gene: TRBJ2-2; abundance: .; v_gene: TRBV18; d_gene: .; CDR3aa: CASSPAGNTGELFF; CDR3nt: TGTGCCAGCTCACCGGCGGGGAACACCGGGGAGCTGTTTTTT
j_gene: TRBJ1-2; abundance: few; v_gene: TRBV6-1; d_gene: .; CDR3aa: CASSEQGSYYGYTF; CDR3nt: TGTGCCAGCAGTGAACAGGGGTCCTACTATGGCTACACCTTC
j_gene: TRBJ2-5; abundance: .; v_gene: TRBV19; d_gene: TRBD2; CDR3aa: CASSIVASGGKETQYF; CDR3nt: TGTGCCAGTAGTATAGTCGCTAGCGGGGGGAAAGAGACCCAGTACTTC
j_gene: TRBJ2-2; abundance: .; v_gene: TRBV5-1; d_gene: TRBD1; CDR3aa: CASSPGQGNTGELFF; CDR3nt: TGCGCCAGCAGCCCCGGACAGGGGAACACCGGGGAGCTGTTTTTT
j_gene: TRBJ2-7; abundance: .; v_gene: TRBV19; d_gene: TRBD2; CDR3aa: CASSPGLAGSTYF; CDR3nt: TGTGCCAGTAGTCCGGGACTAGCGGGATCCACGTACTTC
j_gene: TRBJ1-3; abundance: once; v_gene: TRBV5-1; d_gene: .; CDR3aa: CASSLEKRTFSGNTIYF; CDR3nt: TGCGCCAGCAGCTTGGAAAAACGGACATTCTCTGGAAACACCATATATTTT
j_gene: TRBJ2-3; abundance: .; v_gene: TRBV5-1; d_gene: TRBD2; CDR3aa: CASSLEGVAGGTSTDTQYF; CDR3nt: TGCGCCAGCAGCTTGGAGGGTGTAGCGGGGGGGACTAGCACAGATACGCAGTATTTT
j_gene: TRBJ2-3; abundance: .; v_gene: TRBV11-3; d_gene: .; CDR3aa: CASSRSTPPDTQYF; CDR3nt: TGTGCCAGCAGCCGATCTACCCCCCCCGATACGCAGTATTTT
j_gene: TRBJ1-2; abundance: once; v_gene: TRBV5-1; d_gene: .; CDR3aa: CASSLEQSYGYTF; CDR3nt: TGCGCCAGCAGCTTGGAACAGTCCTATGGCTACACCTTC
j_gene: TRBJ2-1; abundance: .; v_gene: TRBV12-2; d_gene: .; CDR3aa: CASRLEKSGERSYNEQFF; CDR3nt: TGTGCAAGTCGCTTAGAGAAATCGGGAGAGAGGTCCTACAATGAGCAGTTCTTC
j_gene: TRBJ2-3; abundance: .; v_gene: TRBV11-3; d_gene: TRBD2; CDR3aa: CASSLSRQGGDTQYF; CDR3nt: TGTGCCAGCAGCTTATCTCGCCAGGGAGGGGATACGCAGTATTTT
j_gene: TRBJ1-2; abundance: .; v_gene: TRBV5-6; d_gene: .; CDR3aa: CASSLEQRNYGYTF; CDR3nt: TGTGCCAGCAGCTTGGAACAAAGAAACTATGGCTACACCTTC
j_gene: TRBJ2-3; abundance: .; v_gene: TRBV7-6; d_gene: TRBD2; CDR3aa: CASTNIEGGTSGTDTQYF; CDR3nt: TGTGCCAGCACCAACATAGAAGGGGGGACTAGCGGAACAGATACGCAGTATTTT
j_gene: TRBJ1-1; abundance: .; v_gene: TRBV6-5; d_gene: .; CDR3aa: CASSYSTGVNTEAFF; CDR3nt: TGTGCCAGCAGTTACTCGACGGGGGTGAACACTGAAGCTTTCTTT
j_gene: TRBJ2-3; abundance: .; v_gene: TRBV4-1; d_gene: TRBD2; CDR3aa: CASSQEAGLSTDTQYF; CDR3nt: TGCGCCAGCAGCCAAGAAGCGGGATTGAGCACAGATACGCAGTATTTT
j_gene: TRBJ1-2; abundance: once; v_gene: TRBV28; d_gene: TRBD1; CDR3aa: CASSLWGDRGGYGYTF; CDR3nt: TGTGCCAGCAGTTTATGGGGGGACAGGGGAGGATATGGCTACACCTTC
j_gene: TRBJ2-5; abundance: .; v_gene: TRBV19; d_gene: TRBD1; CDR3aa: CASSIAARGKETQYF; CDR3nt: TGTGCCAGTAGTATCGCGGCCAGGGGGAAAGAGACCCAGTACTTC
j_gene: TRBJ2-7; abundance: .; v_gene: TRBV6-1; d_gene: TRBD1; CDR3aa: CASSEVGTGAYEQYF; CDR3nt: TGTGCCAGCAGTGAGGTTGGGACAGGGGCCTACGAGCAGTACTTC
j_gene: TRBJ1-1; abundance: .; v_gene: TRBV7-9; d_gene: TRBD1; CDR3aa: CASSSTGFNTEAFF; CDR3nt: TGTGCCAGCAGCTCGACAGGGTTTAACACTGAAGCTTTCTTT
j_gene: TRBJ2-5; abundance: .; v_gene: TRBV6-5; d_gene: TRBD2; CDR3aa: CASTIGGGAGETQYF; CDR3nt: TGTGCCAGCACGATAGGCGGGGGGGCCGGCGAGACCCAGTACTTC
j_gene: TRBJ2-2; abundance: .; v_gene: TRBV2; d_gene: TRBD2; CDR3aa: CATTGTSGRRTGELFF; CDR3nt: TGTGCCACTACCGGGACTAGCGGGAGGAGGACCGGGGAGCTGTTTTTT
j_gene: TRBJ1-5; abundance: few; v_gene: TRBV2; d_gene: TRBD1; CDR3aa: CASTSRDRGNQPQHF; CDR3nt: TGTGCCAGCACCTCACGAGACAGGGGCAATCAGCCCCAGCATTTT
j_gene: TRBJ2-2; abundance: .; v_gene: TRBV27; d_gene: TRBD2; CDR3aa: CASSPLWGVAGGNTGELFF; CDR3nt: TGTGCCAGCAGTCCTCTATGGGGGGTAGCGGGAGGAAACACCGGGGAGCTGTTTTTT
j_gene: TRBJ1-1; abundance: .; v_gene: TRBV29-1; d_gene: .; CDR3aa: CSGSLDPTGTEAFF; CDR3nt: TGCAGCGGCAGCCTGGACCCAACGGGGACTGAAGCTTTCTTT
j_gene: TRBJ2-5; abundance: .; v_gene: TRBV13; d_gene: TRBD1; CDR3aa: CASSLRLQGNQETQYF; CDR3nt: TGTGCCAGCAGCTTACGGCTACAGGGGAACCAAGAGACCCAGTACTTC
j_gene: TRBJ1-5; abundance: few; v_gene: TRBV12-3/TRBV12-4; d_gene: .; CDR3aa: CASSFGRNQPQHF; CDR3nt: TGTGCCAGCAGTTTTGGGCGAAATCAGCCCCAGCATTTT
j_gene: TRBJ1-1; abundance: .; v_gene: TRBV7-9; d_gene: TRBD1; CDR3aa: CASSPDRLNTEAFF; CDR3nt: TGTGCCAGCAGCCCGGACAGGCTGAACACTGAAGCTTTCTTT
j_gene: TRBJ2-2; abundance: .; v_gene: TRBV10-1; d_gene: .; CDR3aa: CASSEWETGELFF; CDR3nt: TGCGCCAGCAGTGAGTGGGAGACCGGGGAGCTGTTTTTT
j_gene: TRBJ1-5; abundance: .; v_gene: TRBV4-2; d_gene: .; CDR3aa: CASSQGQGRQPQHF; CDR3nt: TGTGCCAGCAGCCAAGGTCAGGGGCGTCAGCCCCAGCATTTT
j_gene: TRBJ1-5; abundance: .; v_gene: TRBV30; d_gene: .; CDR3aa: CAWSKKGGASNQPQHF; CDR3nt: TGTGCCTGGAGTAAAAAAGGGGGGGCGAGCAATCAGCCCCAGCATTTT
j_gene: TRBJ2-7; abundance: .; v_gene: TRBV10-1; d_gene: TRBD1; CDR3aa: CASSDRGISYEQYF; CDR3nt: TGCGCCAGCTCGGACAGGGGGATCTCCTACGAGCAGTACTTC
j_gene: TRBJ2-7; abundance: .; v_gene: TRBV6-1; d_gene: TRBD2; CDR3aa: CASSESPWEGVRKRDEQYF; CDR3nt: TGTGCCAGCAGTGAAAGCCCCTGGGAGGGCGTAAGGAAACGGGACGAGCAGTACTTC
j_gene: TRBJ2-5; abundance: .; v_gene: TRBV5-1; d_gene: TRBD2; CDR3aa: CASSLTSGGPETQYF; CDR3nt: TGCGCCAGCAGCTTGACTAGCGGGGGACCAGAGACCCAGTACTTC
j_gene: TRBJ1-2; abundance: .; v_gene: TRBV7-3; d_gene: .; CDR3aa: CASSPRGGLDGYTF; CDR3nt: TGTGCCAGCAGTCCAAGAGGGGGTCTGGATGGCTACACCTTC
j_gene: TRBJ1-6; abundance: .; v_gene: TRBV2; d_gene: TRBD1; CDR3aa: CASRRGTVNSPLHF; CDR3nt: TGTGCCAGCAGGAGGGGGACAGTTAATTCACCCCTCCACTTT
j_gene: TRBJ2-1; abundance: .; v_gene: TRBV5-1; d_gene: TRBD1; CDR3aa: CASSLGGQLAVEQFF; CDR3nt: TGCGCCAGCAGCTTGGGGGGACAGCTAGCCGTGGAGCAGTTCTTC
j_gene: TRBJ2-3; abundance: .; v_gene: TRBV30; d_gene: .; CDR3aa: CAGGTDTQYF; CDR3nt: TGTGCCGGAGGGACAGATACGCAGTATTTT
j_gene: TRBJ2-7; abundance: .; v_gene: TRBV19; d_gene: TRBD2; CDR3aa: CASSPRTSGGLYEQYF; CDR3nt: TGTGCCAGTAGTCCCCGGACTAGCGGGGGGCTCTACGAGCAGTACTTC
j_gene: TRBJ2-7; abundance: .; v_gene: TRBV9; d_gene: TRBD1; CDR3aa: CASSGGTGVLDEQYF; CDR3nt: TGTGCCAGCAGCGGGGGGACAGGGGTGCTGGACGAGCAGTACTTC
j_gene: TRBJ2-1; abundance: .; v_gene: TRBV3-1/TRBV3-2; d_gene: TRBD2; CDR3aa: CASSQVLAGGNEQFF; CDR3nt: TGTGCCAGCAGCCAAGTGCTAGCGGGGGGAAATGAGCAGTTCTTC
j_gene: TRBJ2-1; abundance: .; v_gene: TRBV7-6; d_gene: TRBD2; CDR3aa: CASSPLRSGVKSYNEQFF; CDR3nt: TGTGCCAGCAGCCCCCTTCGAAGCGGGGTAAAGTCCTACAATGAGCAGTTCTTC
j_gene: TRBJ1-2; abundance: .; v_gene: TRBV12-3/TRBV12-4; d_gene: TRBD1; CDR3aa: CASSLGTGQGYTF; CDR3nt: TGTGCCAGCAGTTTAGGGACAGGGCAGGGCTACACCTTC